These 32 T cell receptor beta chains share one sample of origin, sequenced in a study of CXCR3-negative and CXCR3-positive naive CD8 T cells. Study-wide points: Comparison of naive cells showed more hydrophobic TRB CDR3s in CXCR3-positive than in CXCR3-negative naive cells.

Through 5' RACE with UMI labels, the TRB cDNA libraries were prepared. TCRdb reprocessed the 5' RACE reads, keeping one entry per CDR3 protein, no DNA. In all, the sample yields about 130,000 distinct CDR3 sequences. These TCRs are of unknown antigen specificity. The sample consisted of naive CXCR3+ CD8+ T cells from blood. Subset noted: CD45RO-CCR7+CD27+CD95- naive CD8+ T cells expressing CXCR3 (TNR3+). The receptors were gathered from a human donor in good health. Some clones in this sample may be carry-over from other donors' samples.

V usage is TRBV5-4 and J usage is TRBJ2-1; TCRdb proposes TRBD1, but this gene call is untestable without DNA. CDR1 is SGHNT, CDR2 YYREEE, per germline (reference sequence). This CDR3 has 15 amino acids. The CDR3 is CASSLDQAGAPEQFF.

The CDR3 sequence is CSVVTSVTGELFF. The chain carries TRBV29-1 and TRBJ2-2; TCRdb lists TRBD2, though no DNA is available to test this call. The CDR3 covers 13 residues. The germline gives CDR1 SQVTM, CDR2 ANQGSEA.

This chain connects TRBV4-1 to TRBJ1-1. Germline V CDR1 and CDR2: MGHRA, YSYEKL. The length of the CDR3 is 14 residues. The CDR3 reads CASSPRGLNTEAFF.

The CDR3: CASSFTGGGVLAFF. The chain is built from TRBV28 and TRBJ1-1; TCRdb outputs TRBD1, but without DNA this stays unchecked. Germline V lookup: CDR1 MDHEN, CDR2 SYDVKM. The CDR3 runs to 14 residues.

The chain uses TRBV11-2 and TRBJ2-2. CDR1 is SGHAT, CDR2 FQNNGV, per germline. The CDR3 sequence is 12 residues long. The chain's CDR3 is CASTLGDGELFF.

The CDR3 region is CASRWEEGTEAFF. The V call is TRBV12-3 or TRBV12-4, the J call TRBJ1-1. The CDR3 has 13 amino acids.

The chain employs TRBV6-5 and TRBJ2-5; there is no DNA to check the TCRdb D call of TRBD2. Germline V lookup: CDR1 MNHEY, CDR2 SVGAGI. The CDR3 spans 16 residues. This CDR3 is CASSYSVAGGAETQYF.

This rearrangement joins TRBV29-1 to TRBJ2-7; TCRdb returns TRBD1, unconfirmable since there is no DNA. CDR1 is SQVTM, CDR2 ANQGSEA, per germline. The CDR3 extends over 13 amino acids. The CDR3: CSATPTGAYEQYF.

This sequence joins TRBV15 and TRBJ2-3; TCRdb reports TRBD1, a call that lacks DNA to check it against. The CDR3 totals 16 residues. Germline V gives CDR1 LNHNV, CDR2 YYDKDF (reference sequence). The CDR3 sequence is CATSGGMGEVTDTQYF. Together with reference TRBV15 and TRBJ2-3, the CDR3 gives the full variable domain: DAMVIQNPRYQVTQFGKPVTLSCSQTLNHNVMYWYQQKSSQAPKLLFHYYDKDFNNEADTPDNFQSRRPNTSFCFLDIRSPGLGDTAMYLCATSGGMGEVTDTQYFGPGTRLTVL.

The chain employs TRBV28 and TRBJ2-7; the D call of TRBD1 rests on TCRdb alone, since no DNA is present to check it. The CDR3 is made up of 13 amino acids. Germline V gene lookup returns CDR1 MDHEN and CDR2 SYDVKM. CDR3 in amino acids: CASRDRRSYEQYF.

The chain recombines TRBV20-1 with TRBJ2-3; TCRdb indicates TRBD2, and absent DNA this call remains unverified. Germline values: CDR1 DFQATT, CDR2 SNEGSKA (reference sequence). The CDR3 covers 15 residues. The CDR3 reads CSARDIRAGVDTQYF.

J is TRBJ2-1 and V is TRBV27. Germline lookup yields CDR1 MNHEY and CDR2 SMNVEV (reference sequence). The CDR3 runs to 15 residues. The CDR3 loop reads CASSLYGSTYNEQFF.

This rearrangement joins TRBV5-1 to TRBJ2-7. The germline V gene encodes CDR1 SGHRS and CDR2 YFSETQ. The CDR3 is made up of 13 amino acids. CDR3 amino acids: CASSLAADYEQYF. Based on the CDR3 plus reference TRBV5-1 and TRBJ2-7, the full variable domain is KAGVTQTPRYLIKTRGQQVTLSCSPISGHRSVSWYQQTPGQGLQFLFEYFSETQRNKGNFPGRFSGRQFSNSRSEMNVSTLELGDSALYLCASSLAADYEQYFGPGTRLTVT.

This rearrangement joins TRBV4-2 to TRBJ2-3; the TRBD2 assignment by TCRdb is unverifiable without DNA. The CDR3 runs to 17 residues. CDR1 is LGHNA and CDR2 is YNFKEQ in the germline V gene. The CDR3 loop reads CASSPAGAGGRGDTQYF.

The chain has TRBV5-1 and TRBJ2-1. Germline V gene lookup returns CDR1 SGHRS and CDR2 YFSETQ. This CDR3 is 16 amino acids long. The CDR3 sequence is CASMQVGGGSYNEQFF. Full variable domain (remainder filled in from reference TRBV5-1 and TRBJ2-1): KAGVTQTPRYLIKTRGQQVTLSCSPISGHRSVSWYQQTPGQGLQFLFEYFSETQRNKGNFPGRFSGRQFSNSRSEMNVSTLELGDSALYLCASMQVGGGSYNEQFFGPGTRLTVL.

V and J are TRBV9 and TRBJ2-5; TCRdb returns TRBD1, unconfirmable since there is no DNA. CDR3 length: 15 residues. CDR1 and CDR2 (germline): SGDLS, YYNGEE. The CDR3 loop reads CASSLDRQAQETQYF.

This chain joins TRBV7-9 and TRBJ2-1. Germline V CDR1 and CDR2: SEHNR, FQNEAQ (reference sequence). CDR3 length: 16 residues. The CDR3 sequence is CASSLEAGGFYNEQFF.

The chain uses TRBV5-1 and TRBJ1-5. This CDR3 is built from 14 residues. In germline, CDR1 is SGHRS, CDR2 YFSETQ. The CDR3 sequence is CASSLDGVREPQHF.

Here the CDR3 reads CASSLVDEGNQPQHF. This sequence joins TRBV5-6 and TRBJ1-5. The CDR3 consists of 15 residues. The germline V gene encodes CDR1 SGHDT and CDR2 YYEEEE. Drawing the rest from reference TRBV5-6 and TRBJ1-5, the complete variable domain is DAGVTQSPTHLIKTRGQQVTLRCSPKSGHDTVSWYQQALGQGPQFIFQYYEEEERQRGNFPDRFSGHQFPNYSSELNVNALLLGDSALYLCASSLVDEGNQPQHFGDGTRLSIL.

CDR3 sequence: CSARGLAGGDTGELFF. The chain carries TRBV20-1 and TRBJ2-2; TCRdb designates TRBD2, a call that cannot be tested without DNA. The CDR3 consists of 16 residues. The germline V gene encodes CDR1 DFQATT and CDR2 SNEGSKA (reference sequence).

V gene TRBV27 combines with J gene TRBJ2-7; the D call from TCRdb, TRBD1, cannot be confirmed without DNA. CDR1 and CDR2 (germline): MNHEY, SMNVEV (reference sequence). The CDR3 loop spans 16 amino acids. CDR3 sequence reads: CASSLSGGTVTYEQYF.

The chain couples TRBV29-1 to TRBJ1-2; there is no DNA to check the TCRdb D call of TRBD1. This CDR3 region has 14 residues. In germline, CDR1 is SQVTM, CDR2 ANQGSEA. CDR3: CSVAPPDGGAGYTF.

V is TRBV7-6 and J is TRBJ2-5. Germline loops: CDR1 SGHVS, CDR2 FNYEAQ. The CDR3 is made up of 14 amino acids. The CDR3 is CASSPLTAGETQYF.

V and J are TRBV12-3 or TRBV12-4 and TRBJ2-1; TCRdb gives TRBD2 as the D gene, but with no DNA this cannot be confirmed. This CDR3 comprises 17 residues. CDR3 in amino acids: CASSFLPRSTPDNEQFF.

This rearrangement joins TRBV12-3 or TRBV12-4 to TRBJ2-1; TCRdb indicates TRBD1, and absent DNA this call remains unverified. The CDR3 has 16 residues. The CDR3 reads CASSSRDSRSYNEQFF.

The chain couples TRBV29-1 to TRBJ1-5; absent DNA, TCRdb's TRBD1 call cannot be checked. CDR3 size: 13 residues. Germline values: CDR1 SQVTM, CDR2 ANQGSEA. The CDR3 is CSVGQGLNQPQHF.

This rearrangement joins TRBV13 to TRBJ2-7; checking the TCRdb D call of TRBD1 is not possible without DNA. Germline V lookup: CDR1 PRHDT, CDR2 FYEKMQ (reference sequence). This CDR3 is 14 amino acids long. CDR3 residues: CASSAQGDPYEQYF.

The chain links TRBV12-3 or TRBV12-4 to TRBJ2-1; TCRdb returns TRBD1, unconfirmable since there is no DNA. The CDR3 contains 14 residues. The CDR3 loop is CASSPGTGYDEQFF.

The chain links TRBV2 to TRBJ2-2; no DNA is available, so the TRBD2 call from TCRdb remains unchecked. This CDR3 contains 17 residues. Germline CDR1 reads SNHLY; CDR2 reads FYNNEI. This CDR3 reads CASQAAPSGGNTGELFF.

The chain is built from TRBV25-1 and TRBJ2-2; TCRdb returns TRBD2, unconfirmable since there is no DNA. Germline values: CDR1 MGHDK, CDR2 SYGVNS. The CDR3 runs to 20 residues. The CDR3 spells CASSAAASGRRRGEIGELFF.

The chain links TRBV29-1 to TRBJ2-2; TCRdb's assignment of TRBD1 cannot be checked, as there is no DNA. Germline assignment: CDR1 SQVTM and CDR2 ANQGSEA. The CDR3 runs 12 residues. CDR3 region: CSVVPPGGELFF.

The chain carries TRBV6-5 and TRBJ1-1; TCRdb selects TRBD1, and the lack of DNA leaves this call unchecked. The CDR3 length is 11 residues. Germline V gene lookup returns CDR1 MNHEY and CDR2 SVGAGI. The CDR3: CAAEGGTEASF.